The rows below give T cell receptor beta chains drawn from one sample of a study of metastatic and nonmetastatic thyroid tumors. With MiXCR, TCRdb called clones anew from the PCR reads. The table lists just over 15,000 clones, 3% to 4% of them singletons. The sample consisted of tumor tissue. The receptor set was obtained from a female donor with papillary thyroid cancer or a benign thyroid nodule (not recorded which). Some clones in this sample may be carry-over from other donors' samples. Each CDR3 is given with its conserved first and last residue. Some rows have no size entry. The others give once, few or many, or a class for an expanded clone.

v_gene: TRBV2; abundance: medium-sized; CDR3aa: CASSGPAGAGTDTQYF
v_gene: TRBV27; abundance: few; CDR3aa: CASSFRTSGGVGIQYF
v_gene: TRBV7-3; abundance: NA; CDR3aa: CASSPLNTGELFF
v_gene: TRBV27; abundance: NA; CDR3aa: CARQKFLRGGNTEAFF
v_gene: TRBV24-1; abundance: NA; CDR3aa: CATSDRPEDTQYF
v_gene: TRBV6-1; abundance: NA; CDR3aa: CASSDSAGGGADTQYF
v_gene: TRBV28; abundance: NA; CDR3aa: CASSKREGLYTQYF
v_gene: TRBV30; abundance: NA; CDR3aa: CAWVRGRSNYGYTF
v_gene: TRBV27; abundance: few; CDR3aa: CASSPGLAGGGVDTQYF
v_gene: TRBV27; abundance: NA; CDR3aa: CASSWRGSTEAFF
v_gene: TRBV10-2; abundance: few; CDR3aa: CASSDGGYSNQPQHF
v_gene: TRBV12-3/TRBV12-4; abundance: NA; CDR3aa: CASSLLGTDGYTF
v_gene: TRBV27; abundance: large; CDR3aa: CASSSRLAGGTDTQYF
v_gene: TRBV6-1; abundance: few; CDR3aa: CASRGTGVETQYF
v_gene: TRBV28; abundance: NA; CDR3aa: CASSSESYEQYF
v_gene: TRBV6-2/TRBV6-3; abundance: NA; CDR3aa: CASCCRGGWSNEKLFF
v_gene: TRBV7-8; abundance: few; CDR3aa: CASSLDRPEQYF
v_gene: TRBV28; abundance: NA; CDR3aa: CASIGGGEKLFF
v_gene: TRBV10-2; abundance: few; CDR3aa: CASRRGTGIGEQYF
v_gene: TRBV6-1; abundance: few; CDR3aa: CASILGLQGFRNTIYF
v_gene: TRBV6-1; abundance: few; CDR3aa: CASSDAHRRGNEQFF
v_gene: TRBV7-3; abundance: medium-sized; CDR3aa: CASSLWDGGGYEQYF
v_gene: TRBV20-1; abundance: few; CDR3aa: CSADPGQGFEQYF
v_gene: TRBV28; abundance: NA; CDR3aa: CASSLGTGGFNSPLHF
v_gene: TRBV6-5; abundance: NA; CDR3aa: CASSHYPGLAGGSHEQYF
v_gene: TRBV7-9; abundance: NA; CDR3aa: CASSPGAGANVLTF
v_gene: TRBV14; abundance: few; CDR3aa: CASSQSGGVYEQYF
v_gene: TRBV6-1; abundance: NA; CDR3aa: CASKVVVANTGELFF
v_gene: TRBV6-1; abundance: large; CDR3aa: CASSNSDLPQHF
v_gene: TRBV6-1; abundance: few; CDR3aa: CASSPGEYGYTF
v_gene: TRBV6-1; abundance: NA; CDR3aa: CASSVNRVPGYF
v_gene: TRBV28; abundance: NA; CDR3aa: CASSFHSSTVAPEAFF
v_gene: TRBV5-1; abundance: NA; CDR3aa: CASSMTENPNYGYTF
v_gene: TRBV6-2/TRBV6-3; abundance: few; CDR3aa: CASSYINPQETQYF
v_gene: TRBV27; abundance: NA; CDR3aa: CASSSLDRGNYGYTF
v_gene: TRBV6-1; abundance: large; CDR3aa: CASSEVGSNQPQHF
v_gene: TRBV6-1; abundance: few; CDR3aa: CASRGGSSSYEQYF
v_gene: TRBV11-3; abundance: NA; CDR3aa: CASSLDPGQETQYF
v_gene: TRBV10-2; abundance: few; CDR3aa: CASSDRDTGELFF
v_gene: TRBV20-1; abundance: few; CDR3aa: CSAPHPPNYGYTF
v_gene: TRBV2; abundance: NA; CDR3aa: CATQGIGTAFEKLFF
v_gene: TRBV6-1; abundance: large; CDR3aa: CASKAESGYTF
v_gene: TRBV7-2; abundance: NA; CDR3aa: CASSLVLGSGRSSYNEQFF
v_gene: TRBV28; abundance: many; CDR3aa: CASSFVLATPSNIQYF
v_gene: TRBV12-3/TRBV12-4; abundance: NA; CDR3aa: CASSQRTGGEVGYTF
v_gene: TRBV28; abundance: NA; CDR3aa: CASSTPYGLAGNTDTQYF
v_gene: TRBV20-1; abundance: once; CDR3aa: CSARDTLSANSPLHF
v_gene: TRBV6-1; abundance: NA; CDR3aa: CASSEVAGGYNEQFF
v_gene: TRBV5-1; abundance: few; CDR3aa: CASSLESQFEAFF
v_gene: TRBV6-5; abundance: NA; CDR3aa: CASSYSDRHAGNQPLHF
v_gene: TRBV4-2; abundance: many; CDR3aa: CASSQGGAGLGTSDTQYF
v_gene: TRBV20-1; abundance: few; CDR3aa: CSAGNPGQGEETQYF
v_gene: TRBV20-1; abundance: few; CDR3aa: CSARDNGNTGELFF
v_gene: TRBV9; abundance: NA; CDR3aa: CASSVGSGWDTQYF
v_gene: TRBV12-3/TRBV12-4; abundance: few; CDR3aa: CASSLVHGGGYGYTF
v_gene: TRBV11-2; abundance: few; CDR3aa: CASSFGYSSGQFNTGELFF